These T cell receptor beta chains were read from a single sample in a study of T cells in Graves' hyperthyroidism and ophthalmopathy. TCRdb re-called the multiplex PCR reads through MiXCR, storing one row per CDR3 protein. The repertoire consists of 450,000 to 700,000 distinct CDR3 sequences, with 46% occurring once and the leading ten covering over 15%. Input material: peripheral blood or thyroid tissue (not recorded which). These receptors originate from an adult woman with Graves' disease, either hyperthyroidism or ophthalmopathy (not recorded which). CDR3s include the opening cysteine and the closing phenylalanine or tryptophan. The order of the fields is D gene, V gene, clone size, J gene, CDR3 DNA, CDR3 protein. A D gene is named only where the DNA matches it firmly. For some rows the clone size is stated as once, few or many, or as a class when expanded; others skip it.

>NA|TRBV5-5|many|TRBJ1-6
TGTGCCAGCAGCTTGACGGCAGGCGATGGGGCCCTCCACTTT
CASSLTAGDGALHF
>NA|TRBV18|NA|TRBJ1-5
TGTGCCAGCTCACCGGCTTCGAGCAATCAGCCCCAGCATTTT
CASSPASSNQPQHF
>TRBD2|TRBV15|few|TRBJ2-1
TGTGCCACCAGCAGAGAGGGACTAAGTGAGCAGTTCTTC
CATSREGLSEQFF
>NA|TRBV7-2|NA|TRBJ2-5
TGTGCCAGCAGCCCGGCGGGACAACCGCAAGAGACCCAGTACTTC
CASSPAGQPQETQYF
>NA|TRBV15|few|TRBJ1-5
TGTGCCACCAGCATGGAGGAGGTTCAGCCCCAGCATTTT
CATSMEEVQPQHF
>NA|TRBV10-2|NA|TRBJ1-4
TGCGCCAGCGGGTCAGGAGCAACTAATGAAAAACTGTTTTTT
CASGSGATNEKLFF
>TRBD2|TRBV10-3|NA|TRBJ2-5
TGTGCCATCAGCCTAGCGGAATCACACCAAGAGACCCAGTACTTC
CAISLAESHQETQYF
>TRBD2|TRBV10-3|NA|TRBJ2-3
TGTGCCATCAGTGAGTCAATAGCGGGGGCTCAAACGCAGTATTTT
CAISESIAGAQTQYF
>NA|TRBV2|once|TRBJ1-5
TGTGCCAGCACGGGCGGGAGGGCCGAGGAGACCCAGCATTTT
CASTGGRAEETQHF
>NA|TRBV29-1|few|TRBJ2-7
TGCAGCGTTCGGAGGGCATTGGACGAGCAGTACTTC
CSVRRALDEQYF
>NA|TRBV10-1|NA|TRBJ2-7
TGCGCCAGCTCCCCCCACCGAGAGCAGTACTTC
CASSPHREQYF
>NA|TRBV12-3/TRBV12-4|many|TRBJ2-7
TGTGCCAGCAGTCGCGGACAGTTCTACGAGCAGTACTTC
CASSRGQFYEQYF
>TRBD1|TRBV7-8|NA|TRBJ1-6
TGTGCCAGCAGCCCCACAGGGGTGACCTATAATTCACCCCTGCACTTT
CASSPTGVTYNSPLHF
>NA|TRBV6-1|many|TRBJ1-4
TGTGCTTCGGGCGGGGAGGTTGGCGAAAAACTGTTTTTT
CASGGEVGEKLFF
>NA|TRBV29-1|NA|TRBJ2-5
TGCAGCGTCCTCGGACGGAGGGAGACCCAGTACTTC
CSVLGRRETQYF
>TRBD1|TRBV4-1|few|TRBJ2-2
TGCGCCAGCAGCCACGGTACCACAGGGGGCGGCGGGGAGCTGTTTTTT
CASSHGTTGGGGELFF
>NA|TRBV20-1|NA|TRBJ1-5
TGCAGTGCAAAGAGGGACAGCAATCAGCCCCAGCATTTT
CSAKRDSNQPQHF
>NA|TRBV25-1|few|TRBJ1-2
TGTGCCAGCAGTGCTAGAGATATTTCAGGGGATGCCAATGGCTACACCTTC
CASSARDISGDANGYTF
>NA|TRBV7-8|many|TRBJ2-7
TGTGCCAGCAGCTTAGCCCTGGGCGGACAGAGCTACGAGCAGTACTTC
CASSLALGGQSYEQYF
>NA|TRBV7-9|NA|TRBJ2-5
TGTGCCAGCAGCAAACCACAGGGAGGGGAGACCCAGTACTTC
CASSKPQGGETQYF
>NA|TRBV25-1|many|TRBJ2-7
TGTGCCAGCAGTGTGGGAGAGGGGACCGTCTACGAGCAGTACTTC
CASSVGEGTVYEQYF
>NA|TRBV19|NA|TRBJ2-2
TGTGCCAGTATCTTAGGGGATACCGGGGAGCTGTTTTTT
CASILGDTGELFF
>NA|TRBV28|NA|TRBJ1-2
TGTGCCAGCAGTCTAACCCATGGCTACACCTTC
CASSLTHGYTF
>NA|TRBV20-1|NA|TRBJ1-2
TGCAGTGCTAGAGCTCCGCCGGGGCCCTCTGGAAACACCTTC
CSARAPPGPSGNTF
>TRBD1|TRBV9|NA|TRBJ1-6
TGTGCCAGCAGCCTTAGGGACAGGAATTCACCCCTCCGCTTT
CASSLRDRNSPLRF
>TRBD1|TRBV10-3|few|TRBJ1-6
TGTGCCATCAGTGGTCAGGGGGATAATAATTCACCCCTCCACTTT
CAISGQGDNNSPLHF
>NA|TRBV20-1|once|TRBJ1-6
TGCAGTGCTAGAACCACCGCAACGGACTATAATTCACCCCTCCACTTT
CSARTTATDYNSPLHF
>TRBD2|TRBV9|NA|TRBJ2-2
TGTGCCAGCAGCGTAGGGACTAGCGGGGAGCTGTTTTTT
CASSVGTSGELFF
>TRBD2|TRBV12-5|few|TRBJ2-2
TGTGCTAGTGGTTTGATAAGCGGGAGGTCGACCGGGGAGCTGTTTTTT
CASGLISGRSTGELFF
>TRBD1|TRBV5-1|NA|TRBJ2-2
TGCGCCAGCAGCTTGGCGCGACAGGGGGTAATTGGCGGGGAGCTGTTTTTT
CASSLARQGVIGGELFF
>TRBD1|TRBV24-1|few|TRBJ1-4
TGTGCCACCAGTGATCCGGGACAGGGACATGAAAAACTGTTTTTT
CATSDPGQGHEKLFF
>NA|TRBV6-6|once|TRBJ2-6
TGTGCCAGCAGTTCCACCCTAGGCGCTGAAGCTTTC
CASSSTLGAEAF
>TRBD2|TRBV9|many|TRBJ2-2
TGTGCCAGCAGCCTCAGTCTAGCGGGAGTTGGGACCGGGGAGCTGTTTTTT
CASSLSLAGVGTGELFF
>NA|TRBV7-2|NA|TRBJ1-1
TGTGCCAGCAGCCCGGGACTAGCGGCGACTGAAGCTTTCTTT
CASSPGLAATEAFF
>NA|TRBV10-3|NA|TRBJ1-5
TGTGCCATCAGTCCAGGGACCGGGGGCCAGCCCCAACATTTT
CAISPGTGGQPQHF
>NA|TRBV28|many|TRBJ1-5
TGTGCCAGCAGTTTAGCAAAGGGTGACAATCAGCCCCAGCATTTT
CASSLAKGDNQPQHF
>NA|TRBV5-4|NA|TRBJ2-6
TGTGCCAGCAGCTCTAGGACACCCGGGGCAGGGGCCAACGTCCTGACTTTC
CASSSRTPGAGANVLTF
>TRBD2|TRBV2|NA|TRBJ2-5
TGTGCCAGCAGTTATAACGGACTAGTGGAAGAGACCCAGTACTTC
CASSYNGLVEETQYF
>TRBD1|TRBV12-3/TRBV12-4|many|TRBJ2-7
TGTGCCAGCAGTGACAGGGGAAGGCTTACTGAGCAGTACTTC
CASSDRGRLTEQYF
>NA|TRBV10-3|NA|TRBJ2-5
TGTGCTAGAGAGAGCGTGGAAGAGACCCAGTACTTC
CARESVEETQYF
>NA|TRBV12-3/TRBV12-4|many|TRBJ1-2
TGTGCCAGCAGTTTATCCCCCTGGGGAGATGGCTACACCTTC
CASSLSPWGDGYTF
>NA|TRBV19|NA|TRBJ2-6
TGTGCCACCCATCTGGGCCGAGGAGTCCTGACTTTC
CATHLGRGVLTF
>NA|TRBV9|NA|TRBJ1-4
TGTGCCAGCAGCGACCCCCAGGGACGCTTTAATGAAAAACTGTTTTTT
CASSDPQGRFNEKLFF
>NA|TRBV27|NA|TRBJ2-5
TGTGCCAGCAGTTTATATCCGGGAGACAGGGAGACCCAGTACTTC
CASSLYPGDRETQYF
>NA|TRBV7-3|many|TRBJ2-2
TGTGCCAGCAGCCCCAGAGGAATCGGGGAGCTGTTTTTT
CASSPRGIGELFF
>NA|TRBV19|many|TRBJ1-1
TGTGCCAGTGGCTTCTCCTCGGGGTGGGGGAACACTGAAGCTTTCTTT
CASGFSSGWGNTEAFF
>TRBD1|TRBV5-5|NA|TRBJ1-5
TGTGCCAGCAGCGTTCGGACAGGGTGTTATCAGCCCCAGCATTTT
CASSVRTGCYQPQHF
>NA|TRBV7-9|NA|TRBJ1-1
TGTGCCAGCAGCTTAGATGGGCAGGCCTACGAGAGAGCTTTCTTT
CASSLDGQAYERAFF
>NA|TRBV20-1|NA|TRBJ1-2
TGCAGTGCTAATCCGGGGGTAGAGTACACCTTC
CSANPGVEYTF
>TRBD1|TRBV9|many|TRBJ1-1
TGTGCCAGCAGCCCCGGGACAGTAGATGAAGCTTTCTTT
CASSPGTVDEAFF
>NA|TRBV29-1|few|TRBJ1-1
TGCAGCGTTGTAGGACGGACGGAATACGGAGCTTTCTTT
CSVVGRTEYGAFF
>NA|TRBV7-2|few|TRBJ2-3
TGTGCCAGCAGCTTTATGGCGGATACGCAGTATTTT
CASSFMADTQYF
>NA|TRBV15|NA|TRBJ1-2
TGTGCCACCAGCAGAGGGACAGATTTGGCGGGCTACACCTTC
CATSRGTDLAGYTF